This T cell receptor (beta chain) came from a study of blood T cell repertoires in COVID-19. As for the study in general: T cells, B-cell-depleted T cells, or PBMCs supplied cDNA or gDNA.

Method: immunoSEQ multiplex PCR; TCRdb's copy keeps in-frame clones and lacks some. The sample includes some 300,000 clones, just under 90% of them seen just once. Enrolled during active infection, Seattle patients were then followed longitudinally. Germline V gene sequence: CDR1 SGHVS, CDR2 FQNEAQ. The CDR3 is 15 residues long. The germline V and J ends were trimmed by 5 bases and 3 bases, with 17 bases remaining between them. Sequenced sample: peripheral blood. The receptor was isolated from a woman younger than 45 with COVID-19, enrolled during active disease. The V and J genes are TRBV7-8 and TRBJ2-7, with D tentatively TRBD2 (6 bases). The chain's CDR3 is CASSPGGGGDYEQYF. The CDR3 nucleotides are TGTGCCAGCAGCCCAGGTGGAGGAGGGGACTACGAGCAGTACTTC.